Shown below are 19 T cell receptor beta chains from a single sample sequenced in a study of blood T cell repertoires in COVID-19. The protocol was immunoSEQ multiplex PCR, while the TCRdb copy is restricted to in-frame clones and leaves out a portion. The sample gives around 310,000 clones, 90% of which show up once; under 1.1% is in the top ten. The sample taken for sequencing was peripheral blood. Receptor source: a woman aged 40 to 50 with COVID-19, enrolled during active disease.

V gene TRBV7-3 combines with J gene TRBJ2-7; tentative D call: TRBD2 (5 bases). CDR3 length: 16 amino acids. Germline assignment: CDR1 SGHTA and CDR2 FQGTGA. V was trimmed by 2 bases and J by 5 bases, leaving 19 bases between them. The CDR3 reads CASSLAPILGAHEQYF. Here the CDR3 DNA reads TGTGCCAGCAGCTTAGCGCCAATACTAGGTGCCCACGAGCAGTACTTC.

This chain links TRBV12-2 with TRBJ2-3; the table names TRBD1, a call not compared with the DNA. TRBV12-2 is marked as a pseudogene. The CDR3 runs 16 residues. For the CDR3, the DNA is TGTGCAAGTCGCCCCCCAGGGGGCGGGGGCGCAGATACGCAGTATTTT. Amino acids: CASRPPGGGGADTQYF.

This sequence joins TRBV28 and TRBJ2-3; D gene uncertain. Germline-derived CDR1 and CDR2 are MDHEN and SYDVKM. V was cut by 3 bases and J by 2 bases, with 9 bases left in between. This CDR3 has 14 amino acids. The CDR3 sequence is CASSLAQFTDTQYF. Here the CDR3 DNA reads TGTGCCAGCAGTTTGGCTCAGTTCACAGATACGCAGTATTTT.

This clone was found once. This chain links TRBV7-6 with TRBJ2-5; 7 bases agree with TRBD1. This CDR3 comprises 14 residues. Germline trimming cut 4 bases from V and 5 bases from J; bases unmatched to any gene: 7. Per the germline V gene, CDR1 is SGHVS and CDR2 is FNYEAQ. In DNA, the CDR3 is TGTGCCAGCAGCTCAGACAGGGCGAGGGAGACCCAGTACTTC. Protein: CASSSDRARETQYF.

This clone is a singleton in its sample. This chain uses TRBV12-5 with TRBJ2-2; TRBD2 matches 14 bases. The J segment lost 0 bases and the V segment lost 0 bases, leaving 3 bases of the junction unmatched. This CDR3 has 19 residues. In germline, CDR1 is LGHNT, CDR2 FRNRAP. The DNA of the CDR3 is TGTGCTAGTGGTTTGGTGACTAGCGGGAGGGGAGCGAACACCGGGGAGCTGTTTTTT. It encodes CASGLVTSGRGANTGELFF.

This clone has a single count. V and J are TRBV18 and TRBJ1-1, with 9 bases matching TRBD1. CDR1 is KGHSH and CDR2 is LQKENI in the germline V gene. Trimming at V came to 4 bases and at J to 4 bases, leaving 7 bases not matched to a gene. This CDR3 is built from 15 residues. CDR3 sequence reads: CASSQRQGEGTEAFF. CDR3 in DNA: TGTGCCAGCTCACAACGACAGGGGGAGGGCACTGAAGCTTTCTTT. Looking up the rest from reference TRBV18 and TRBJ1-1 gives the full variable domain: NAGVMQNPRHLVRRRGQEARLRCSPMKGHSHVYWYRQLPEEGLKFMVYLQKENIIDESGMPKERFSAEFPKEGPSILRIQQVVRGDSAAYFCASSQRQGEGTEAFFGQGTRLTVV.

The V gene is TRBV7-8, the J gene TRBJ1-5, with 7 nucleotides matching TRBD1. This CDR3 region has 17 residues. Germline trimming cut 0 bases from V and 4 bases from J; bases unmatched to any gene: 9. Germline assignment: CDR1 SGHVS and CDR2 FQNEAQ. The CDR3: CASSLAIGTVRNQPQHF. Written as DNA, the CDR3 is TGTGCCAGCAGCTTAGCGATTGGGACAGTGCGGAATCAGCCCCAGCATTTT.

The chain employs TRBV6-5 and TRBJ2-7, with 7 bases lining up with TRBD2. The J segment lost 7 bases and the V segment lost 11 bases, leaving 11 bases of the junction unmatched. CDR1 MNHEY and CDR2 SVGAGI come from the germline V gene. The CDR3 runs 12 residues. The CDR3 DNA is TGTGCCGTCCGGGACTACCGAGAAGAGCAGTACTTC. Its protein product is CAVRDYREEQYF.

J is TRBJ2-7 and V is TRBV5-1; D ambiguous. The V gene's germline CDR1 is SGHRS and CDR2 YFSETQ. The length of the CDR3 is 12 residues. Trimming removed 5 bases at V and 2 bases at J, with 8 bases between. CDR3 coding DNA: TGCGCCAGCAGACAGCTAACCTACGAGCAGTACTTC. It yields the protein CASRQLTYEQYF.

The chain is built from TRBV24-1 and TRBJ2-1, with TRBD1 identical over 8 bases. Germline V lookup: CDR1 KGHDR, CDR2 SFDVKD. The length of the CDR3 is 15 residues. The V gene end was trimmed by 3 bases and the J gene end by 8 bases; junction bases not matched to a gene: 8. This CDR3 reads CATSDPGTGSHEQFF. CDR3 DNA: TGTGCCACCAGTGATCCCGGGACAGGATCGCATGAGCAGTTCTTC.

The chain employs TRBV5-6 and TRBJ2-1, with TRBD1 matching over 11 bases. Per germline, CDR1 SGHDT and CDR2 YYEEEE. The CDR3 covers 15 residues. Germline trimming cut 4 bases from V and 8 bases from J; bases unmatched to any gene: 8. CDR3 sequence: CASSLGDRGFDEQFF. For the CDR3, the DNA is TGTGCCAGCAGCCTGGGGGACAGGGGGTTCGATGAGCAGTTCTTC.

This clone was seen just once. The J gene is TRBJ2-1, the V gene TRBV27; 7 nucleotides match TRBD2. V gave up 6 bases and J gave up 0 bases; unmatched junction bases: 8. Germline CDR1 reads MNHEY; CDR2 reads SMNVEV (reference sequence). The CDR3 runs 16 residues. The DNA of the CDR3 is TGTGCCAGCAGAGATCTAGCGGTGAGCTCCTACAATGAGCAGTTCTTC. Protein: CASRDLAVSSYNEQFF.

V gene TRBV11-2 combines with J gene TRBJ2-7; 10 nucleotides agree with TRBD1. V lost 5 bases, J lost 2 bases, and 12 bases stayed unmatched. Germline lookup yields CDR1 SGHAT and CDR2 FQNNGV. The CDR3 runs 17 residues. The CDR3 DNA sequence: TGTGCCAGCAGCCCACTCCGAGACAGGGGGCAGACCTACGAGCAGTACTTC. Translating gives CASSPLRDRGQTYEQYF.

The rearrangement links TRBV6-5 to TRBJ1-6; tentatively, D is TRBD1 (6 bases). Germline-derived CDR1 and CDR2 are MNHEY and SVGAGI. This CDR3 is built from 15 residues. V shed 0 bases and J shed 8 bases, with 11 bases lying between them. The CDR3 DNA reads as TGTGCCAGCAGTTACTCTGGGGGGGCACATTCACCCCTCCACTTT. As protein: CASSYSGGAHSPLHF.

This clone has just one count. This rearrangement joins TRBV5-5 to TRBJ1-6; 9 positions agree with TRBD1. This CDR3 contains 15 residues. V lost 3 bases, J lost 8 bases, and 6 bases stayed unmatched. Per germline, CDR1 SGHKS and CDR2 YYEKEE (reference sequence). Written as DNA, the CDR3 is TGTGCCAGCAGCTACATCACAGGGGGCTATTCACCCCTCCACTTT. Protein product: CASSYITGGYSPLHF.

The CDR3, as DNA: TGTGCCAGTATCTCCGGACAGGGCAATCAGCCCCAGCATTTT. Encoded protein: CASISGQGNQPQHF. The V call is TRBV19, the J call TRBJ1-5; 7 nucleotides align to TRBD1. V lost 7 bases to trimming and J lost 2 bases; unmatched junction nucleotides: 5. This CDR3 contains 14 residues. Germline loops: CDR1 LNHDA, CDR2 SQIVND (reference sequence).

The chain employs TRBV30 and TRBJ1-2; D is unclear. Trimming removed 5 bases from V and 2 bases from J, with 3 bases in between. Per the germline V gene, CDR1 is GTSNPN and CDR2 is SVGIG (reference sequence). The CDR3 consists of 10 residues. The DNA of the CDR3 is TGTGCCTGGTCAAACTATGGCTACACCTTC. Protein: CAWSNYGYTF.

The V call is TRBV5-1, the J call TRBJ2-7; 9 bases line up with TRBD1. With 4 bases clipped from V and 7 bases from J, the junction kept 6 bases outside the gene matches. CDR3 length equals 13 residues. The germline gives CDR1 SGHRS, CDR2 YFSETQ. The CDR3 DNA sequence: TGCGCCAGCAGCCCACAGGGGGCTGGGGAGCAGTACTTC. Protein sequence: CASSPQGAGEQYF.

The chain employs TRBV2 and TRBJ1-5; 7 bases are shared with TRBD1. This CDR3 is 16 amino acids long. The germline V gene encodes CDR1 SNHLY and CDR2 FYNNEI. Trimming cost V 7 bases and J 0 bases; bases outside gene matches: 9. The CDR3 reads CASTGTAFYSNQPQHF. For the CDR3, the DNA is TGTGCCAGCACCGGGACAGCCTTCTATAGCAATCAGCCCCAGCATTTT.